The 20 T cell receptor beta chains presented below share a single source sample, sequenced in a study of shared clonotypes between healthy human individuals. Naive-designated CD8 cells lacked CD45RO, were positively enriched for CCR7, and omitted terminally differentiated effector memory CD45RA+ cells. The method was immunoSEQ multiplex PCR; TCRdb's version includes in-frame clones alone and lacks a portion of them. Altogether around 620,000 clones are present, roughly 95% being singletons, with the ten largest covering about 0.11%. Sequencing was performed on naive CD8+ T cells sorted from blood. The receptors here all came from a woman under 40 in good health.

This clone was picked up one time. Compared with germline, one end of the junction differs, possibly owing to a read error. This sample also contains other DNA sequences that code for the same CDR3. This chain uses TRBV28 with TRBJ1-2; D not resolved. CDR1 and CDR2 (germline): MDHEN, SYDVKM. The CDR3 totals 11 residues. CDR3 residues: CASSPNYGYTF. As DNA, the CDR3 is TGTGCCAGCAGTCCTAATTATGGCTACACCTTC.

The rearrangement joins TRBV5-4 to TRBJ1-1; D is ambiguous. This CDR3 has 14 residues. The germline V gene has CDR1 SGHNT and CDR2 YYREEE (reference sequence). V was shortened by 3 bases and J by 1 base, with 10 bases between the two germline ends. The CDR3: CASSSLSQNTEAFF. As DNA, the CDR3 is TGTGCCAGCAGCTCGTTATCCCAGAACACTGAAGCTTTCTTT.

CDR3 DNA sequence: TGTGCCAGCAGCCCCCCACTTAGGGCCGGTGACTATGGCTACACCTTC. Its translation: CASSPPLRAGDYGYTF. This chain joins TRBV7-9 and TRBJ1-2; no clear D gene. V lost 5 bases and J 3 bases, leaving 19 bases between the germline ends. CDR3 size: 16 residues. Looked up from germline, CDR1 is SEHNR and CDR2 is FQNEAQ (reference sequence).

This rearrangement joins TRBV19 to TRBJ2-7; no reliable D call. Germline values: CDR1 LNHDA, CDR2 SQIVND (reference sequence). The CDR3 contains 15 residues. Trimming stripped 2 bases from V and 3 bases from J, with 14 bases between. CDR3 amino acids: CASSIKDGRIYEQYF. The CDR3 nucleotides read TGTGCCAGTAGTATAAAGGACGGGCGGATCTACGAGCAGTACTTC.

The V call is TRBV10-2, the J call TRBJ1-5; D call uncertain. There are 13 residues in the CDR3. V lost 3 bases, J lost 6 bases, and 9 bases lay in between. Per the germline V gene, CDR1 is WSHSY and CDR2 is SAAADI. In DNA, the CDR3 is TGCGCCAGCAGTGATCCCGGCGGTCAGCCCCAGCATTTT. It codes for CASSDPGGQPQHF.

The rearrangement links TRBV29-1 to TRBJ2-7; possible D gene TRBD2, 7 bases. Germline V gives CDR1 SQVTM, CDR2 ANQGSEA. With 7 bases removed from V and 0 bases from J, the gap between germline ends came to 16 bases. CDR3 size: 14 residues. CDR3 nucleotide sequence: TGCAGCGCCTCGGGGGGCGAAAGCTCCTACGAGCAGTACTTC. Its protein product is CSASGGESSYEQYF.

V usage is TRBV30 and J usage is TRBJ1-2; tentative D call: TRBD1 (5 bases). Germline values: CDR1 GTSNPN, CDR2 SVGIG (reference sequence). The CDR3 runs to 12 residues. Trimming removed 1 base from V and 6 bases from J, with 9 bases in between. CDR3 coding DNA: TGTGCCTGGAGTGAGGCGGGGGATGGCTACACCTTC. Amino acid sequence: CAWSEAGDGYTF.

This chain uses TRBV7-9 with TRBJ2-7, with D perhaps TRBD1 or TRBD2 (6 bases each). The V gene lost 1 base and the J gene lost 4 bases, with 14 bases spanning the gap. The CDR3 length is 15 residues. Germline assignment: CDR1 SEHNR and CDR2 FQNEAQ (reference sequence). CDR3: CASSLGRRGLYEQYF. In nucleotides, the CDR3 is TGTGCCAGCAGCTTAGGGCGCAGGGGACTGTACGAGCAGTACTTC.

The gene calls are TRBV28 and TRBJ1-1; 12 bases map to TRBD1. Germline V gene sequence: CDR1 MDHEN, CDR2 SYDVKM. The junction had 7 bases not matched to a gene; V was cut back by 3 bases and J by 5 bases. The CDR3 is 16 residues long. CDR3 nucleotide sequence: TGTGCCAGCAGTTTGGGGACAGGGGGCGCGGGTACTGAAGCTTTCTTT. This gives the protein CASSLGTGGAGTEAFF.

The chain is built from TRBV28 and TRBJ2-2; possibly TRBD2 for D (6 bases). This CDR3 region has 16 residues. Trimming removed 3 bases from V and 4 bases from J, with 15 bases in between. Germline V gene data show CDR1 as MDHEN and CDR2 as SYDVKM. The DNA of the CDR3 is TGTGCCAGCAGTTTCAACCGGGGGTTAAGCACCGGGGAGCTGTTTTTT. Protein product: CASSFNRGLSTGELFF.

The gene calls are TRBV7-9 and TRBJ1-1; perhaps TRBD1 as D (5 bases). CDR3 length: 11 amino acids. Germline V gives CDR1 SEHNR, CDR2 FQNEAQ (reference sequence). Trimming took off 10 bases at V and 4 bases at J, with 10 bases between the two ends. The CDR3 bases are TGTGCCACCGACAGAGGCACTGAAGCTTTCTTT. Its translation: CATDRGTEAFF.

The genes are TRBV28 and TRBJ2-1; D uncertain. The V gene's germline CDR1 is MDHEN and CDR2 SYDVKM. The CDR3 runs 14 residues. V was shortened by 7 bases and J by 2 bases, with 12 bases between the two germline ends. The DNA for the CDR3 is TGTGCCAGCACCCGACGTAGTACCTACAATGAGCAGTTCTTC. Amino acids: CASTRRSTYNEQFF.

This chain joins TRBV28 and TRBJ2-5; 10 nucleotides match TRBD1. The end of the DNA aligns better with TRBJ2-7, so the J call may be wrong. Germline V gives CDR1 MDHEN, CDR2 SYDVKM. CDR3 length: 16 residues. CDR3 DNA sequence: TGTGCCAGCAGTTTCGAGGGACAGGGGAGGCCCTACGAGCAGTACTTC. It specifies CASSFEGQGRPYEQYF.

This chain joins TRBV27 and TRBJ1-5; 12 positions match TRBD1. Trimming cost V 2 bases and J 5 bases; bases outside gene matches: 1. The CDR3 length is 15 residues. The germline V gene encodes CDR1 MNHEY and CDR2 SMNVEV (reference sequence). In DNA, the CDR3 is TGTGCCAGCAGTTTAGGGACAGGGGGCGATCAGCCCCAGCATTTT. Amino acid sequence: CASSLGTGGDQPQHF.

This clone has only one observation. V is TRBV7-9 and J is TRBJ2-7, with TRBD1 matching 8 bases. Germline V gene sequence: CDR1 SEHNR, CDR2 FQNEAQ (reference sequence). J gave up 5 bases and V 1 base, and 4 bases lay outside the gene matches. This CDR3 region has 14 residues. The CDR3 sequence is CASSLVTGVDEQYF. The CDR3 bases are TGTGCCAGCAGCTTAGTGACAGGGGTTGACGAGCAGTACTTC.

CDR3 amino acids: CASSLSRYYEQYF. The CDR3 DNA sequence: TGTGCCAGCAGTTTATCTCGGTATTACGAGCAGTACTTC. The rearrangement uses TRBV28 and TRBJ2-5; no reliable D call. The J call could be wrong; TRBJ2-7 is a better fit for the DNA end. The CDR3 consists of 13 residues. Per the germline V gene, CDR1 is MDHEN and CDR2 is SYDVKM.

The rearrangement uses TRBV19 and TRBJ2-7, with a tentative D call TRBD2 (6 bases). Trimming stripped 10 bases from V and 5 bases from J, with 21 bases between. This CDR3 comprises 14 residues. In germline, CDR1 is LNHDA, CDR2 SQIVND (reference sequence). CDR3: CATSGGTAKDEQYF. As DNA, the CDR3 is TGTGCCACCTCTGGGGGGACTGCGAAAGACGAGCAGTACTTC.

This chain links TRBV27 with TRBJ2-7; TRBD1 matches 10 bases. Germline lookup yields CDR1 MNHEY and CDR2 SMNVEV (reference sequence). With 5 bases clipped from V and 6 bases from J, the junction kept 10 bases outside the gene matches. The CDR3 loop spans 15 amino acids. CDR3 protein: CASSPNRDRGGEQYF. In nucleotides, the CDR3 is TGTGCCAGCAGTCCCAACCGGGACAGGGGTGGCGAGCAGTACTTC.

V and J are TRBV4-1 and TRBJ2-7; no clear D. Trimming pared 0 bases from V and 0 bases from J, leaving 12 bases between. CDR3 length: 16 residues. Germline V gene sequence: CDR1 MGHRA, CDR2 YSYEKL. CDR3 sequence (DNA): TGCGCCAGCAGCCAAGACGACGCGTCAAACTCCTACGAGCAGTACTTC. This codes for CASSQDDASNSYEQYF.

The CDR3 nucleotides are TGTGCCAGCAGTCCCGGACTAGCGGGAGGACCGGGGGAGTACTTC. This gives the protein CASSPGLAGGPGEYF. This rearrangement joins TRBV6-5 to TRBJ2-7; 14 nucleotides agree with TRBD2. Germline-derived CDR1 and CDR2 are MNHEY and SVGAGI. CDR3 size: 15 residues. Trimming cost V 5 bases and J 11 bases; bases outside gene matches: 11.